What follows is one T cell receptor beta chain and its context. Its antigen is not known. Next came a second PCR, run for 7 to 11 cycles, which used a sample-barcoded 5' primer along with a J-beta primer mix. MiXCR, run by TCRdb on the 5' RACE reads, gives a single entry per CDR3 protein. Among 1.5 million to 2 million distinct CDR3 sequences, around 50% were seen once, and the ten largest hold over 2%. Germline CDR1 is LGHNA and CDR2 is YSLEER. The CDR3 totals 12 residues. V was pared by 1 base and J by 8 bases, with 6 bases between. Total RNA was extracted at no less than 6 micrograms per sample. This record belongs to a study of blood T cells in healthy people across ages. Points from the study as a whole: Naive T cell percentage and TCR beta diversity correlated strongly.

The chain has TRBV4-3 and TRBJ2-1; D unclear. Sequenced sample: blood. This clonotype was sampled from a woman in her thirties or forties in good health. This chain's CDR3 is CASSQGEYEQFF. The CDR3 DNA reads as TGCGCCAGCAGCCAAGGGGAATATGAGCAGTTCTTC.